This T cell receptor beta chain originates from a study of T cells in Graves' hyperthyroidism and ophthalmopathy. It was RNA transcripts that yielded the amplified TCR beta CDR3 regions. The primer set for the first-round RT-PCR of the TCR CDR3 was HTBI. TCRdb re-analysed the multiplex PCR reads in MiXCR, keeping a single row per CDR3 protein. This table holds hundreds of thousands of distinct CDR3 sequences, roughly 14% found once. V was trimmed by 3 bases and J by 0 bases, leaving 15 bases between them. The CDR3 is 16 amino acids. CDR1 is SGHRS, CDR2 YFSETQ, per germline. At least ten counts were recorded for this clonotype. Based on clinical symptoms, serum thyroxine and TRAb, thyroid ultrasound and orbital computed tomography, diagnoses were reached.

Specimen: blood. The chain links TRBV5-1 to TRBJ1-1, with no clear D. The sequence came from a man between 18 and 29 years old with Graves' ophthalmopathy. The CDR3 nucleotides are TGCGCCAGCAGCTCCTTGCGAAACGGGCTGAACACTGAAGCTTTCTTT. Its translation: CASSSLRNGLNTEAFF. Complete variable domain (other parts from reference TRBV5-1 and TRBJ1-1): KAGVTQTPRYLIKTRGQQVTLSCSPISGHRSVSWYQQTPGQGLQFLFEYFSETQRNKGNFPGRFSGRQFSNSRSEMNVSTLELGDSALYLCASSSLRNGLNTEAFFGQGTRLTVV.